This T cell receptor (beta chain) was captured in a study of T cell responses to AZD1222 COVID-19 vaccine. About this clone itself: Its matching antigen is unknown.

Analysis merged second doses at about 4 or about 12 weeks. Repertoires were generated with immunoSEQ multiplex PCR, while TCRdb's copy carries only in-frame clones and drops some. This table has over 130,000 clones, over 90% appearing once. CDR1 MDHEN and CDR2 SYDVKM come from the germline V gene. The CDR3 is 14 amino acids. Trimming at V came to 3 bases and at J to 6 bases, leaving 2 bases not matched to a gene. Study-level results: Spike was spanned by vaccine-associated CD4 TCRs, with dominance at 160-218 and 743-854.

The starting material was peripheral blood, obtained 28 days after the second AZD1222 dose. The chain links TRBV28 to TRBJ1-6; TRBD1 aligns across 7 bases. This receptor was obtained from an adult who received the AZD1222 COVID-19 vaccine. DNA of the CDR3: TGTGCCAGCAGTTTTAGGGGGCTTAATTCACCCCTCCACTTT. Residues: CASSFRGLNSPLHF.